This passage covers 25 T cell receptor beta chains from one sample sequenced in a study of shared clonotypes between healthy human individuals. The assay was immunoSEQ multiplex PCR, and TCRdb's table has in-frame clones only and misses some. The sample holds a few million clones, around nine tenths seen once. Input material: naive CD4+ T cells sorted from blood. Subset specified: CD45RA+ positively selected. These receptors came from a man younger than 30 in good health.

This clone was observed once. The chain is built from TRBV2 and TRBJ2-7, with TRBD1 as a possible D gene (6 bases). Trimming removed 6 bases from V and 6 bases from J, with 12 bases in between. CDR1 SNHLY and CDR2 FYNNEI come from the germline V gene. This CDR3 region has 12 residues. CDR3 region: CASRRDNLEQYF. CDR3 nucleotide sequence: TGTGCCAGCAGACGGGACAACCTCGAGCAGTACTTC.

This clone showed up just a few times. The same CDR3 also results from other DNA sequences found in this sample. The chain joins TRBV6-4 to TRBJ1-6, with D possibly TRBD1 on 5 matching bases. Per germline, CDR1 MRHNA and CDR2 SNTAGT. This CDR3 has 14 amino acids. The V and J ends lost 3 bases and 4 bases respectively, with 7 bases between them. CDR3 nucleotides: TGTGCCAGCAGTGAAGAGGGGTATAATTCACCCCTCCACTTT. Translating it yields CASSEEGYNSPLHF.

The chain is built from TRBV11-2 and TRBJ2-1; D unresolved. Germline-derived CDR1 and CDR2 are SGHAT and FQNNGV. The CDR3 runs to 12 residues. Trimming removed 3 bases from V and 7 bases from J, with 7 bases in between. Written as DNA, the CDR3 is TGTGCCAGCAGCTTTGCGCGGAATGAGCAGTTCTTC. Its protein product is CASSFARNEQFF. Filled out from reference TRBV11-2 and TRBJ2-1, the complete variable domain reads EAGVAQSPRYKIIEKRQSVAFWCNPISGHATLYWYQQILGQGPKLLIQFQNNGVVDDSQLPKDRFSAERLKGVDSTLKIQPAKLEDSAVYLCASSFARNEQFFGPGTRLTVL.

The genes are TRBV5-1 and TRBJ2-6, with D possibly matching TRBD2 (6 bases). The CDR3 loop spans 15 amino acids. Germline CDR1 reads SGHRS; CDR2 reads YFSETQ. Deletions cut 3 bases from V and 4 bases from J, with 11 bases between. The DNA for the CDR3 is TGCGCCAGCAGCTGGAGCGGGTCGGGGGCCAACGTCCTGACTTTC. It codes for CASSWSGSGANVLTF.

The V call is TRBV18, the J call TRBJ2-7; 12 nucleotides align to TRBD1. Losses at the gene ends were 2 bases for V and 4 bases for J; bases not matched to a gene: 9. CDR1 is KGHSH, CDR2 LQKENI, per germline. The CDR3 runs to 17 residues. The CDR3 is CASSPGTGGGRSYEQYF. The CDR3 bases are TGTGCCAGCTCACCAGGGACAGGGGGCGGACGATCGTACGAGCAGTACTTC.

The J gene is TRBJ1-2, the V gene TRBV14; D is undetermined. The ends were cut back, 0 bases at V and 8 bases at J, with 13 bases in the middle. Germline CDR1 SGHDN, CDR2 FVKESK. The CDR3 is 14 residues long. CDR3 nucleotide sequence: TGTGCCAGCAGCCAAGAATCGAAGGGCTCGGGCTACACCTTC. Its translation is CASSQESKGSGYTF.

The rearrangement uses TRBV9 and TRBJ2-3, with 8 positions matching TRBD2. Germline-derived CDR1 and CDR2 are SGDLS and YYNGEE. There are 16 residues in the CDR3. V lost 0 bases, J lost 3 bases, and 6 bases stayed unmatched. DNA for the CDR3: TGTGCCAGCAGCGTAGAAAGCGGGGGTAAGACAGATACGCAGTATTTT. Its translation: CASSVESGGKTDTQYF.

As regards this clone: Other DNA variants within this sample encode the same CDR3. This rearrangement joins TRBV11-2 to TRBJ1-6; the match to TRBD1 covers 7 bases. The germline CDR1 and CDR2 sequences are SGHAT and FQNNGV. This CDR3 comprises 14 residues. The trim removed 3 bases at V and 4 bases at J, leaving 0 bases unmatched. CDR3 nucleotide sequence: TGTGCCAGCAGCTTGGGACAGTATAATTCACCCCTCCACTTT. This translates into CASSLGQYNSPLHF.

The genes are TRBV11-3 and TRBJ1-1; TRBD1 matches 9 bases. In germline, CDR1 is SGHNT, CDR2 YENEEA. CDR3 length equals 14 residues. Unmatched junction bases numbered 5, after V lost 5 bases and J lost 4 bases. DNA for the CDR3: TGTGCCAGCAGCAAACAGGGGGCTGGCACTGAAGCTTTCTTT. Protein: CASSKQGAGTEAFF.

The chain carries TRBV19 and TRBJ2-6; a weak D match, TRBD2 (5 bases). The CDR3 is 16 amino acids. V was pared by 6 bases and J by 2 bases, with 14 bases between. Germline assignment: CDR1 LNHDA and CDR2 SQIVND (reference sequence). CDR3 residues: CASSLGVGTGANVLTF. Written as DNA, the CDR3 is TGTGCCAGTAGCCTCGGGGTGGGGACTGGGGCCAACGTCCTGACTTTC.

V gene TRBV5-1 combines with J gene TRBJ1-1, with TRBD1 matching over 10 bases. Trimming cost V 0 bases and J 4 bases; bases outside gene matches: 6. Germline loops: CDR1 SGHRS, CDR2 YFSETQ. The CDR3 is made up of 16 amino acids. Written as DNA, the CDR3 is TGCGCCAGCAGCTTGGTTACCGGGACAGGGGTCACTGAAGCTTTCTTT. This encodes CASSLVTGTGVTEAFF.

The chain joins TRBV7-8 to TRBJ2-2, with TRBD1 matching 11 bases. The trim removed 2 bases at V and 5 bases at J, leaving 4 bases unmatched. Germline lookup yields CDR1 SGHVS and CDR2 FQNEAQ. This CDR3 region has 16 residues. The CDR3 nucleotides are TGTGCCAGCAGCTTACGGACAGGGGGCTGGACCGGGGAGCTGTTTTTT. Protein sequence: CASSLRTGGWTGELFF.

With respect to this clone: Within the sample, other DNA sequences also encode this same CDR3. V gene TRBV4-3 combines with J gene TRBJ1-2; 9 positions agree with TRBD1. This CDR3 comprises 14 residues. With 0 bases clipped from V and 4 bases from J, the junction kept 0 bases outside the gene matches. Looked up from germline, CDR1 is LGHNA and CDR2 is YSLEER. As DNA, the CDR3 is TGCGCCAGCAGCCAAGAGGACAGGGGCTATGGCTACACCTTC. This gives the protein CASSQEDRGYGYTF.

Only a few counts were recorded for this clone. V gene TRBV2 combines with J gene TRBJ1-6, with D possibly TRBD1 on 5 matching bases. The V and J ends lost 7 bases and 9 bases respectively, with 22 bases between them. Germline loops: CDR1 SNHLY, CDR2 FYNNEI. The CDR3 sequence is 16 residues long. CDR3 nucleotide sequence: TGTGCCAGCACTCTCCCGAGGAGGACATCTCCTTCACCCCTCCACTTT. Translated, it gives CASTLPRRTSPSPLHF.

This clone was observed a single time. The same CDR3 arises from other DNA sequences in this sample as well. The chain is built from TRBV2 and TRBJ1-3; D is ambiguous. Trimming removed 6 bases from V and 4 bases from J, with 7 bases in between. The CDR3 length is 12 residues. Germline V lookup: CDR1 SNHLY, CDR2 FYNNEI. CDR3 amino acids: CASRLSGNTIYF. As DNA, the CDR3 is TGTGCCAGCAGACTATCGGGAAACACCATATATTTT.

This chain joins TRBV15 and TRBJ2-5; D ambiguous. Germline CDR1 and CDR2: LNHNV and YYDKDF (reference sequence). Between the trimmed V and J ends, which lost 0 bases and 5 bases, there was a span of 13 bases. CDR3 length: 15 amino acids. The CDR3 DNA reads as TGTGCCACCAGCAGAGATAAAGAAGGGCGGGAGACCCAGTACTTC. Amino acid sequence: CATSRDKEGRETQYF.

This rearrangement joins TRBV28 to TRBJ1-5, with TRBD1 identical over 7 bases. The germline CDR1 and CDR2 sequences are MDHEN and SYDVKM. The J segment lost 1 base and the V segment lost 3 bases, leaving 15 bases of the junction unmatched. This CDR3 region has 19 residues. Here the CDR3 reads CASSFSQGLNGQSNQPQHF. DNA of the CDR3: TGTGCCAGCAGTTTCTCACAGGGGCTGAATGGGCAAAGCAATCAGCCCCAGCATTTT.

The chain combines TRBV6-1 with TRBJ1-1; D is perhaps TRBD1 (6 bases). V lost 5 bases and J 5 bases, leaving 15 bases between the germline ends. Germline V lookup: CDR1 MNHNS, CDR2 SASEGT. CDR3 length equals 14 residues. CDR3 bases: TGTGCCAGCAGTACAGGGAGGGCAGGAACTGAAGCTTTCTTT. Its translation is CASSTGRAGTEAFF.

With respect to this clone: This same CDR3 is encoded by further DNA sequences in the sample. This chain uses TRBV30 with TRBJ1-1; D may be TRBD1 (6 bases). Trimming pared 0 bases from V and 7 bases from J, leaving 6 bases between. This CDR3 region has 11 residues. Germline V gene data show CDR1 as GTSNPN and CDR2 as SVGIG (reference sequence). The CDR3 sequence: CAWSVQGEAFF. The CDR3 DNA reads TGTGCCTGGAGTGTACAGGGTGAAGCTTTCTTT.

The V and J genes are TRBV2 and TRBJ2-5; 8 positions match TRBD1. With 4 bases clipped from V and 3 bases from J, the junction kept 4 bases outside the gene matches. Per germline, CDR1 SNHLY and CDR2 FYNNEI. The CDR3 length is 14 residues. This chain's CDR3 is CASSGTGGKETQYF. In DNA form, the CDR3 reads TGTGCCAGCAGTGGAACAGGGGGGAAAGAGACCCAGTACTTC.

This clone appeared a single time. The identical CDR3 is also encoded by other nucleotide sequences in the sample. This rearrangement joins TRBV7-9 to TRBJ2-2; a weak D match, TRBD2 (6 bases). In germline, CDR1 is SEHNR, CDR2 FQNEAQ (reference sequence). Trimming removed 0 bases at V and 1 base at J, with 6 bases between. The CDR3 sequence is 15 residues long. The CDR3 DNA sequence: TGTGCCAGCAGCTTAGCTAGCGGGAACACCGGGGAGCTGTTTTTT. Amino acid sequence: CASSLASGNTGELFF. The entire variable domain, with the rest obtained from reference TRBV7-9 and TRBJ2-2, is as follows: DTGVSQNPRHKITKRGQNVTFRCDPISEHNRLYWYRQTLGQGPEFLTYFQNEAQLEKSRLLSDRFSAERPKGSFSTLEIQRTEQGDSAMYLCASSLASGNTGELFFGEGSRLTVL.

CDR3 nucleotide sequence: TGTGCCAGCAGCTTGGTGGACAAGACTGAAGCTTTCTTT. Translation gives CASSLVDKTEAFF. The chain links TRBV5-5 to TRBJ1-1; tentative D call: TRBD1 (5 bases). The CDR3 runs 13 residues. V lost 0 bases and J lost 5, with 8 bases in between. Per the germline V gene, CDR1 is SGHKS and CDR2 is YYEKEE (reference sequence).

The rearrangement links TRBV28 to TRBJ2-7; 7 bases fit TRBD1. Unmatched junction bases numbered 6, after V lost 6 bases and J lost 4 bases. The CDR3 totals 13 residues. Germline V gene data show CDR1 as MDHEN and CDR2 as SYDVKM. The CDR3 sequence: CASRRGLAYEQYF. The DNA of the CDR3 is TGTGCCAGCAGGAGGGGGCTGGCGTACGAGCAGTACTTC.

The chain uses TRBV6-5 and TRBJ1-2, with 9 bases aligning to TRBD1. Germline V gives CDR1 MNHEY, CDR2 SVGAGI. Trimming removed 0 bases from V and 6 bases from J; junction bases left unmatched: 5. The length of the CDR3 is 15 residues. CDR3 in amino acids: CASSYSRTGVNGYTF. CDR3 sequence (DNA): TGTGCCAGCAGTTACTCAAGGACAGGGGTAAATGGCTACACCTTC.

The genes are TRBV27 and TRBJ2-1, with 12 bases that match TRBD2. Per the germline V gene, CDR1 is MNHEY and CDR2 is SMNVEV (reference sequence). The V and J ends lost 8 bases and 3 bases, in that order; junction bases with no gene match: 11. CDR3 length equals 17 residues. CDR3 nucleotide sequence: TGTGCCAGCCGCTACCCCAGACTAGCGGGAGTCTACAATGAGCAGTTCTTC. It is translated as CASRYPRLAGVYNEQFF.